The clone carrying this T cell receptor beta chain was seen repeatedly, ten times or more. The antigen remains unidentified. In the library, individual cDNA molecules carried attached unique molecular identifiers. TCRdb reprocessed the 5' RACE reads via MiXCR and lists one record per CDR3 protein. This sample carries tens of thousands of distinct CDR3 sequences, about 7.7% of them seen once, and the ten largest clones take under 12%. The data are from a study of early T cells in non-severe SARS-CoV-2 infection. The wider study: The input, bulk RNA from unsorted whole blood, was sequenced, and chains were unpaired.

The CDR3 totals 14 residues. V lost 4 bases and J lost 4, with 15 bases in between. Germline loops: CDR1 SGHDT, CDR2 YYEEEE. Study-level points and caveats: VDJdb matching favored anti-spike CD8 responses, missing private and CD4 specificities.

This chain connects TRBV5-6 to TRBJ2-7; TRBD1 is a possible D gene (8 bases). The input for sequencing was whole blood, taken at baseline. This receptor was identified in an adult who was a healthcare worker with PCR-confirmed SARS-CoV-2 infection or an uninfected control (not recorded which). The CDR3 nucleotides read TGTGCCAGCAGCCGATACAGGGGGGGTTACGAGCAGTACTTC. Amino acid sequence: CASSRYRGGYEQYF.